This T cell receptor beta chain was captured by sequencing in a study of blood T cells in healthy people across ages. The study's findings and limits: A conclusive naive versus antigen-experienced comparison was prevented by the unsorted PBMCs. Long-lived and aged donors differed, with more naive CD4+ cells and higher diversity in the long-lived. Among T cells, TCR beta diversity per million cells dropped roughly linearly as age rose.

The authors extracted at least 6 micrograms of total RNA per sample. A note on this clonotype: Its target is not known.

CDR1 and CDR2 from the germline V gene are DFQATT and SNEGSKA (reference sequence). V lost 0 bases, J lost 6 bases, and 8 bases stayed unmatched. The CDR3 length is 16 residues. The use of a sample-barcoded 5' primer and a J-beta primer mix characterized a second PCR of roughly 7 to 11 cycles. Via MiXCR, TCRdb re-called the 5' RACE reads, giving one row per CDR3 protein. Seen here are nearly 1 million distinct CDR3 sequences, roughly half observed once, and the top ten hold 20% to 25%. This rearrangement joins TRBV20-1 to TRBJ2-1; 10 bases match TRBD2. The clonotype was recovered from a woman aged 55-70 years in good health. Sequencing was performed on blood. This CDR3 is CSARDTAPSGSNEQFF. CDR3 nucleotides: TGCAGTGCTAGAGATACCGCCCCTAGCGGGAGCAATGAGCAGTTCTTC.